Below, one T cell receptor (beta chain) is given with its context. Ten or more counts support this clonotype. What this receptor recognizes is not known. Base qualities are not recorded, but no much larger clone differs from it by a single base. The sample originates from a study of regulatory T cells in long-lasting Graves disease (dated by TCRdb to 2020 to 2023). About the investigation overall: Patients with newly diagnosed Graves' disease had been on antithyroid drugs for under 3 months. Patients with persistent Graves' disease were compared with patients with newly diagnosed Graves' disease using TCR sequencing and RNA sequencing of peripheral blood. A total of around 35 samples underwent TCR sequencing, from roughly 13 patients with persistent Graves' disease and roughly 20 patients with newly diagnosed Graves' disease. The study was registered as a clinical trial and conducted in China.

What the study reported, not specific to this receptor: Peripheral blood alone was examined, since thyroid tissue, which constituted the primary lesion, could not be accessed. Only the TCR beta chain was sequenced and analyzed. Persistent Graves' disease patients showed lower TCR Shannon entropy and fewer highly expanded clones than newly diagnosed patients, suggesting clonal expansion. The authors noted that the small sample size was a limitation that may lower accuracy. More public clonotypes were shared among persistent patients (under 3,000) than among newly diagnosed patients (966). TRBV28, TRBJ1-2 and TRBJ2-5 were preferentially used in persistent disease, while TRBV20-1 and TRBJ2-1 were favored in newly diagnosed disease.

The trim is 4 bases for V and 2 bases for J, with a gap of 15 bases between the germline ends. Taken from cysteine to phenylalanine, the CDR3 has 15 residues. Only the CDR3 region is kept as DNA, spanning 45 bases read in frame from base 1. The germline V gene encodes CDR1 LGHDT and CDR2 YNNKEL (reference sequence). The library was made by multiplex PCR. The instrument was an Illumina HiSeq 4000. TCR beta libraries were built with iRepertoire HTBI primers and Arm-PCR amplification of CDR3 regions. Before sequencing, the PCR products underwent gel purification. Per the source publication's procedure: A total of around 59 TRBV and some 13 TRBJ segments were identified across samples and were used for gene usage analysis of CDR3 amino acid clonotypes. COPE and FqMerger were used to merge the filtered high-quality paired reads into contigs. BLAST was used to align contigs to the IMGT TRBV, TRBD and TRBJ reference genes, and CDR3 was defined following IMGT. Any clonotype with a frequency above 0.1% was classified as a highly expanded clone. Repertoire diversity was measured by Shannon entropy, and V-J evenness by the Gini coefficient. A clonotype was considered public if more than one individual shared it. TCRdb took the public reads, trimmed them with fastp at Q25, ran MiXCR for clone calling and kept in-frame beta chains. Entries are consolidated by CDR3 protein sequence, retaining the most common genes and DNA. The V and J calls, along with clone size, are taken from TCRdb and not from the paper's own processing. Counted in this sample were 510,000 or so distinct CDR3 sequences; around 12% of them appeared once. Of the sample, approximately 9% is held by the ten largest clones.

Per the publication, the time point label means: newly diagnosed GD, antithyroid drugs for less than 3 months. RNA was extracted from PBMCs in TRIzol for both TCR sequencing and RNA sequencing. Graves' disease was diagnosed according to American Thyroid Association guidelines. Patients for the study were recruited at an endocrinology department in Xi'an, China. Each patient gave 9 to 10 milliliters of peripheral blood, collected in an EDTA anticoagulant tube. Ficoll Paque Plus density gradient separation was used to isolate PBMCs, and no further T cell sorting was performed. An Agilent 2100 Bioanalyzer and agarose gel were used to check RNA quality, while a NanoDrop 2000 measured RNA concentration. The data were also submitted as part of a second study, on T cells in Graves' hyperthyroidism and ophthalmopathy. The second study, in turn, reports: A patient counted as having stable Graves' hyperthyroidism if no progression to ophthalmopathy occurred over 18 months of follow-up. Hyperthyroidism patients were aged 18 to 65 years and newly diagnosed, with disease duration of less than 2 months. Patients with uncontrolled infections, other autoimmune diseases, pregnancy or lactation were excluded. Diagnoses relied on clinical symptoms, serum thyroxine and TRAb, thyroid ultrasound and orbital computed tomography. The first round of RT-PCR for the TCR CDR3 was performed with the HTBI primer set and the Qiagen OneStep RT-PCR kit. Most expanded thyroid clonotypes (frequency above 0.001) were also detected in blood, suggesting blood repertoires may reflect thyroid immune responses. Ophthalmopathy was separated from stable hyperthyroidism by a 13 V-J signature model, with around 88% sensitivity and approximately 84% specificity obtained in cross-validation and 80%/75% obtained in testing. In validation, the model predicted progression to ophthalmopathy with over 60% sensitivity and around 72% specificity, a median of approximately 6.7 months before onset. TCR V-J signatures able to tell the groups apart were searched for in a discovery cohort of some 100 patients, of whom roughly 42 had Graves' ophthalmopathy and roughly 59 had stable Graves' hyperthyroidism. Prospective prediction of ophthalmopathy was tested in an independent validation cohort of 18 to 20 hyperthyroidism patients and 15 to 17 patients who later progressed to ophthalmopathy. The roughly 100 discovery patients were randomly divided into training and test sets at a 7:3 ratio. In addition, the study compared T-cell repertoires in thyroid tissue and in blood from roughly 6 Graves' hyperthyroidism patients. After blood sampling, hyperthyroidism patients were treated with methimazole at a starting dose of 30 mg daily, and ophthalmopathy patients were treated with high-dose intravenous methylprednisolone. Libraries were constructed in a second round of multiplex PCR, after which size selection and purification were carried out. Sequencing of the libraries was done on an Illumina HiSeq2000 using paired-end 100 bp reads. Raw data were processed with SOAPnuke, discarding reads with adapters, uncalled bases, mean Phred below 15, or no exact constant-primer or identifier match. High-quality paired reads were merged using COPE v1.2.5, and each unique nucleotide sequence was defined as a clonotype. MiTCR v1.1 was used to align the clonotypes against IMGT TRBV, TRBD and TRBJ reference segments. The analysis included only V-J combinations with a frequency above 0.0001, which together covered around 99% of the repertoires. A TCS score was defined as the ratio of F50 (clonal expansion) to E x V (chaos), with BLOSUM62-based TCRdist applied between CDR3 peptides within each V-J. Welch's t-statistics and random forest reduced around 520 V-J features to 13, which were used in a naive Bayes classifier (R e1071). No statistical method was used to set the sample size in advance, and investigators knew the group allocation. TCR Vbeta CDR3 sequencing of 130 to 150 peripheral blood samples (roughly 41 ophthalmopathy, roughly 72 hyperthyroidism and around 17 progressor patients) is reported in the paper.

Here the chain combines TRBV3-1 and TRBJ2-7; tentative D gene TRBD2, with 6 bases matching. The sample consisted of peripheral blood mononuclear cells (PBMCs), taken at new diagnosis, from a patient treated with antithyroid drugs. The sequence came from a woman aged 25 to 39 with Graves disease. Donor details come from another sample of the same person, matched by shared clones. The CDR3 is CASSPSGPQTYEQYF. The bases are TGTGCCAGCAGCCCAAGCGGGCCACAGACCTACGAGCAGTACTTC.